Listed below are T cell receptor beta chains from one sample, sequenced in a study of blood T cell repertoires in COVID-19. TCRdb's copy holds only in-frame clones and misses some; the assay was immunoSEQ multiplex PCR. The data show some 49,000 clones, over 75% seen once. Material for sequencing was peripheral blood. These receptor sequences come from a human donor in a cohort sampled during active COVID-19. The CDR3 runs from the conserved cysteine through the conserved F or W.

>TRBV5-1|TRBJ1-2|14
CASSLDHSNYGYTF
>TRBV19|TRBJ2-7|15
CASSIAGGGSYEQYF
>TRBV19|TRBJ2-1|16
CASSIDFLAPYNEQFF
>TRBV6-6|TRBJ2-7|16
CASTSSGGDSSYEQYF
>TRBV29-1|TRBJ2-7|12
CSVERGGYEQYF
>TRBV7-2|TRBJ2-1|17
CASSLVAGREIYNEQFF
>TRBV10-3|TRBJ1-1|13
CAISVQSNTEAFF
>TRBV7-8|TRBJ1-6|16
CASSLRTGAGGSPLHF
>TRBV27|TRBJ2-7|19
CASSLARRGLAGVNYEQYF
>TRBV6-5|TRBJ2-2|12
CASSSVGGSLFF
>TRBV19|TRBJ1-6|15
CASSGRTGNNSPLHF
>TRBV15|TRBJ2-3|18
CATSRDGSPSGDTDTQYF
>TRBV19|TRBJ1-2|14
CASSIVTGNYGYTF
>TRBV5-1|TRBJ1-4|15
CASSPIQGSNEKLFF
>TRBV5-1|TRBJ2-3|16
CASSLEAGSSTDTQYF
>TRBV27|TRBJ1-5|14
CASSSTGWDQPQHF
>TRBV10-3|TRBJ2-1|15
CASTGSRLAGVEQFF
>TRBV9|TRBJ1-2|17
CASSPGGHPGGNYGYTF
>TRBV15|TRBJ1-4|16
CATSPGGVATNEKLFF
>TRBV4-3|TRBJ1-5|15
CASSDGHGKGQPQHF
>TRBV5-1|TRBJ2-3|17
CASTEQPTGASTDTQYF
>TRBV30|TRBJ2-7|14
CAWEEGVSSYEQYF
>TRBV2|TRBJ2-7|11
CASTLLFGQYF
>TRBV9|TRBJ2-7|13
CASSVEQSGEQYF
>TRBV11-2|TRBJ1-5|14
CASSARELGQPQHF
>TRBV5-1|TRBJ2-7|14
CASSFEGFSYEQYF
>TRBV19|TRBJ2-1|18
CASSKGLAGGSSYNEQFF
>TRBV28|TRBJ2-3|14
CASSPRTSADTQYF
>TRBV9|TRBJ1-1|15
CASSVAPTGNTEAFF
>TRBV30|TRBJ2-7|14
CAWSGGDRAYEQYF
>TRBV5-1|TRBJ1-2|16
CASSFQGGRSNYGYTF
>TRBV5-4|TRBJ1-2|15
CASSFGQGLNYGYTF
>TRBV6-2/TRBV6-3|TRBJ1-1|16
CASSSSRGQLNTEAFF
>TRBV15|TRBJ2-3|15
CATTTGQETLNTQYF
>TRBV5-1|TRBJ2-6|18
CASSLGQGPISGANVLTF
>TRBV27|TRBJ2-7|16
CASSRTLAGAGYEQYF
>TRBV18|TRBJ2-6|20
CASSPLLSEAMNSGANVLTF
>TRBV9|TRBJ1-1|13
CASSVQGSTEAFF
>TRBV28|TRBJ1-5|15
CASKTGQISNQPQHF
>TRBV30|TRBJ1-1|14
CAWWRTGANTEAFF
>TRBV10-3|TRBJ2-1|16
CAISESVGGTYNEQFF
>TRBV6-5|TRBJ2-3|14
CATSGATRTDTQYF
>TRBV28|TRBJ2-2|17
CASNNPSHRADTGELFF
>TRBV6-2/TRBV6-3|TRBJ2-3|11
CASSDRATQYF
>TRBV11-2|TRBJ2-7|13
CASSPRRTGEQYF
>TRBV19|TRBJ2-7|19
CASSGLAGGTTWSSYEQYF
>TRBV6-1|TRBJ2-4|16
CASSEGTPGLADRKYF
>TRBV5-4|TRBJ1-2|15
CASSRPGQGLGGYTF
>TRBV11-3|TRBJ2-2|15
CASSLVGTSTGELFF
>TRBV6-5|TRBJ2-1|16
CASSYSPVSSYNEQFF
>TRBV3-1/TRBV3-2|TRBJ2-1|15
CASSPGGGRAYEQFF
>TRBV4-3|TRBJ2-7|15
CASSQDRRDGYEQYF
>TRBV27|TRBJ1-1|17
CASTMGRSQGLVGEAFF
>TRBV19|TRBJ2-7|17
CATRSHNRGPGSREQYF
>TRBV5-4|TRBJ2-1|16
CASSPRGGLAGHEQFF
>TRBV4-1|TRBJ2-7|14
CASSQAQGSYEQYF
>TRBV28|TRBJ2-3|16
CASSALAGHLGDTQYF
>TRBV6-2/TRBV6-3|TRBJ1-2|15
CASSYTTGGLRGYTF
>TRBV3-1/TRBV3-2|TRBJ2-3|15
CASSRGLAGGPVQYF